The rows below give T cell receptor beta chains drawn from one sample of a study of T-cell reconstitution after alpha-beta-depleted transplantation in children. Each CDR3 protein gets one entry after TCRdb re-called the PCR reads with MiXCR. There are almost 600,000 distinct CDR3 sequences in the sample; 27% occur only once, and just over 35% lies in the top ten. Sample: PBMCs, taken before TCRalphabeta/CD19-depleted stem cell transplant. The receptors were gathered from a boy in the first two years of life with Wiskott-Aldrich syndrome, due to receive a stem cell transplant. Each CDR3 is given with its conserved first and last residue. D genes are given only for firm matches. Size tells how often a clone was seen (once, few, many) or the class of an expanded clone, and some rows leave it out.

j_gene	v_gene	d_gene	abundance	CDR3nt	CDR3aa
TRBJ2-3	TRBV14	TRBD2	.	TGTGCCAGCAGCCCGTGGACTAGCACGGAGGGTCCAGATACGCAGTATTTT	CASSPWTSTEGPDTQYF
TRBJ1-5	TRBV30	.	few	TGTGCCTGGAATGCTGACAGCTCTTATCAGCCCCAGCATTTT	CAWNADSSYQPQHF
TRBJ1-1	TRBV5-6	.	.	TGTGCCAGCAGGGCCTCGGGGCCTTCCACTGAAGCTTTCTTT	CASRASGPSTEAFF
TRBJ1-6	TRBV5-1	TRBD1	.	TGCGCCAGCAGCACTGGGCTGGGGGGACAGGGAAGCTCACCCCTCCACTTT	CASSTGLGGQGSSPLHF
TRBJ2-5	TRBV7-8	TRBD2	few	TGTGCCAGCAGCTTAACAAGACTAGCGGGAGTAGGTAGACAAGAGACCCAGTACTTC	CASSLTRLAGVGRQETQYF
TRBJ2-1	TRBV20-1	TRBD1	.	TGCAGTGCTAGCCTTCCGGGACAGACCTACAATGAGCAGTTCTTC	CSASLPGQTYNEQFF
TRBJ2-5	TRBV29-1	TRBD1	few	TGCAGCGTCTGGACAGGGGGTTCAGGAGAGACCCAGTACTTC	CSVWTGGSGETQYF
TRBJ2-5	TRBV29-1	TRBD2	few	TGCAGCGTTCAAGCGGGAGGTGAGACCCAGTACTTC	CSVQAGGETQYF
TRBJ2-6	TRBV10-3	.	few	TGTGCCATACGGATTTCTGGGGCCAACGTCCTGACTTTC	CAIRISGANVLTF
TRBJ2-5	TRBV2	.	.	TGTGCCAGCAGTGTTGTCGAAGAGACCCAGTACTTC	CASSVVEETQYF
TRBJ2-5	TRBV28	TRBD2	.	TGTGCCAGCAGTTTCACTAGCGGGATGATGGAGACCCAGTACTTC	CASSFTSGMMETQYF
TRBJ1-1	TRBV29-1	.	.	TGCAGCGTGGCTAAGCGCTTCGACAGGAACACTGAAGCTTTCTTT	CSVAKRFDRNTEAFF
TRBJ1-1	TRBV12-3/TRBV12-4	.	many	TGTGCCAGCAGTTTAGCTACAAACACTGAAGCTTTCTTT	CASSLATNTEAFF
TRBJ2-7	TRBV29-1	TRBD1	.	TGCAGCGCGTGGACAGGTCCCATCTGGGAGCAGTACTTC	CSAWTGPIWEQYF
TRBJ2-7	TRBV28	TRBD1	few	TGTGCCAGCAGATCAAATCGGGGACAGCTTGCCTACGAGCAGTACTTC	CASRSNRGQLAYEQYF
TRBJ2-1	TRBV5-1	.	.	TGCGCCAGCAGCCTCCCCACTGACTCCTACAATGAGCAGTTCTTC	CASSLPTDSYNEQFF
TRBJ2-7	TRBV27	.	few	TGTGCCAGCAGAGGAGGGTCTAGCTTTTCAGAGCAGTACTTC	CASRGGSSFSEQYF
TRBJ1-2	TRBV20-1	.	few	TGCAGTGCTAGACCACCGGGAGGGGAAGCCTATGGCTACACCTTC	CSARPPGGEAYGYTF
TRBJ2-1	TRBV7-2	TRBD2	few	TGTGCCAGCAGCCCAAGCAGCGGGAGGGATGAGCAGTTCTTC	CASSPSSGRDEQFF
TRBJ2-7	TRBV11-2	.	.	TGTGCCAGCACCTTTCGGGGGAGCTCCTACGAGCAGTACTTC	CASTFRGSSYEQYF
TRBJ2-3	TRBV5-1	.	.	TGCGCCGGGGCGTCGGGCTCGCGCACAGATACGCAGTATTTT	CAGASGSRTDTQYF
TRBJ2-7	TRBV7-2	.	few	TGTGCCAGCAGCTTAGAATCTAGTGCCTACGAGCAGTACTTC	CASSLESSAYEQYF
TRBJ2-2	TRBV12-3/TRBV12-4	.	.	TGTGCCAGCAGTGAACAGGGACTGTCCAGCACCGGGGAGCTGTTTTTT	CASSEQGLSSTGELFF
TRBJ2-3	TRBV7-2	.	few	TGTGCCAGCAGCCCGACCCTATTAGGGGATACGCAGTATTTT	CASSPTLLGDTQYF
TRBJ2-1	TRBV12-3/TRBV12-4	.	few	TGTGCCAGCAGTTTCCTTCGGGACTACAATGAGCAGTTCTTC	CASSFLRDYNEQFF
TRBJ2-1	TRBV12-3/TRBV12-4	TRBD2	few	TGTGCCAGCAGTTTGAGGGAGGGACCTCTCTACAATGAGCAGTTCTTC	CASSLREGPLYNEQFF
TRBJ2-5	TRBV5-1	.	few	TGCGCCAGCGGTACCCAGGGAAACCAAGAGACCCAGTACTTC	CASGTQGNQETQYF
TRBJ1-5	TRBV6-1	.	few	TGTGCCAGCAGTCCTTGGAAGTTAAGCAATCAGCCCCAGCATTTT	CASSPWKLSNQPQHF
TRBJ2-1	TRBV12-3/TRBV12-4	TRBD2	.	TGTGCCAGCAGTGGCAAACTAGCGGTTATATACAATGAGCAGTTCTTC	CASSGKLAVIYNEQFF
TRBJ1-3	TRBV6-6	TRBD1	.	TGTGCCAGCAGGTACTCCGGGACAGGCTTTATCTCTGGAAACACCATATATTTT	CASRYSGTGFISGNTIYF
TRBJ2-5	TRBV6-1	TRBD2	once	TGTGCCAGCAGAGGGAGGAGCGGGCGGGAGCGGGAGACCCAGTACTTC	CASRGRSGRERETQYF
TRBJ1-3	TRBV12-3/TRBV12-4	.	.	TGTGCCAGCAAGGCCTCAGGGGCTGGAAACACCATATATTTT	CASKASGAGNTIYF
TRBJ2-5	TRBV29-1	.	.	TGCAGCGTTGACGGCAGTACGGGAGAGACCCAGTACTTC	CSVDGSTGETQYF
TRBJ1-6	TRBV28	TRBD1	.	TGTGCCAGCAGTCAGCAGGGGGACGGGCTCCACTTT	CASSQQGDGLHF
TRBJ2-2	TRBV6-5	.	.	TGTGCCAGCAGTTACAAGCGGTACACCGGGGAGCTGTTTTTT	CASSYKRYTGELFF
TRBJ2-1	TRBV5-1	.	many	TGCGCCAGCAGCTTGGGGGAGAGCTCCTACAATGAGCAGTTCTTC	CASSLGESSYNEQFF